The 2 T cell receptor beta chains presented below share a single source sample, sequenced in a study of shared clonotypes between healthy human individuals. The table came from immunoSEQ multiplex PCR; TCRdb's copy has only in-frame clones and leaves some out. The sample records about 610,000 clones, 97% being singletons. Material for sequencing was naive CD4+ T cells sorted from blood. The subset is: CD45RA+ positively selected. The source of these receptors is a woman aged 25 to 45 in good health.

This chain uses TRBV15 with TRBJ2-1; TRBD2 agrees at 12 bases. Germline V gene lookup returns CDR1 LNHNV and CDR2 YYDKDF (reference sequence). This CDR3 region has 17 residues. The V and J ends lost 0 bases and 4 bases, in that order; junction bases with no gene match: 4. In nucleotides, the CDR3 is TGTGCCACCAGCAGAGAATTGACTAGCGGGAGTTACAATGAGCAGTTCTTC. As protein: CATSRELTSGSYNEQFF.

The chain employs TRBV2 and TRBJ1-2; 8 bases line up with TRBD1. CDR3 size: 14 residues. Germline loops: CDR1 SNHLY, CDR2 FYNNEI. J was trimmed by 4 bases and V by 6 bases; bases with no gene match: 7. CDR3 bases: TGTGCCAGCAGGAAGACAGGGGTTGGCTATGGCTACACCTTC. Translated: CASRKTGVGYGYTF.